One sample yielded the 12 T cell receptor beta chains listed below, sequenced in a study of tumor-infiltrating lymphocytes in primary liver carcinoma. Total RNA (around 500 ng) served as template for TCR beta cDNA synthesis primed by a constant-region primer. Sequencing libraries for TCR beta derived from three nested multiplex PCR rounds that used slightly modified ARM-PCR. Each of the first two PCR rounds ran approximately 10 cycles with TRBV1-TRBV30 forward and C-beta reverse primers. TCRdb ran MiXCR on the multiplex PCR reads and lists one entry per CDR3 protein. The data show approximately 110,000 distinct CDR3 sequences, under 65% seen once. Extraction of RNA together with DNA used about 17-30 mg of unsorted bulk tissue. The sequenced material came from liver tumor tissue from sampling region 3. Specified subset: tumor region T3, left-lateral pole. The origin of the receptors is an older woman with primary liver carcinoma and hepatitis B virus infection.

V and J are TRBV7-9 and TRBJ2-1, with a weak D call TRBD2 (6 bases). The CDR3 is made up of 17 amino acids. From germline, CDR1 is SEHNR and CDR2 FQNEAQ (reference sequence). The V and J ends lost 3 bases and 5 bases respectively, with 20 bases between them. DNA for the CDR3: TGTGCCAGCAGCTTCGAGACGGGGCTCGGGACTCACAATGAGCAGTTCTTC. It is translated as CASSFETGLGTHNEQFF.

This clonotype appeared a few times. A much larger clone lies a single base off, so this may be a read error. This rearrangement joins TRBV6-6 to TRBJ1-1; TRBD1 aligns across 8 bases. Germline CDR1 MNHNY, CDR2 SVGAGI (reference sequence). This CDR3 is built from 14 residues. In DNA, the CDR3 is TGTACCAGCAGCCAAGATCAGGGGGCCACTGAAGCTTTCTTT. It is translated as CTSSQDQGATEAFF.

Notes on this clonotype: The junction shows a germline mismatch at one end, possibly a read error. The chain recombines TRBV11-2 with TRBJ2-7, with no clear D. Germline V gene sequence: CDR1 SGHAT, CDR2 FQNNGV. The CDR3 spans 13 residues. CDR3 DNA: TGTGTCAGCAGTTTAACGAGCAGGAGCGAGCAGTACTTC. Amino acids: CVSSLTSRSEQYF. Looking up the rest from reference TRBV11-2 and TRBJ2-7 gives the full variable domain: EAGVAQSPRYKIIEKRQSVAFWCNPISGHATLYWYQQILGQGPKLLIQFQNNGVVDDSQLPKDRFSAERLKGVDSTLKIQPAKLEDSAVYLCVSSLTSRSEQYFGPGTRLTVT.

The chain links TRBV4-1 to TRBJ1-2; possible D gene TRBD1, 5 bases. Germline V gene lookup returns CDR1 MGHRA and CDR2 YSYEKL. The CDR3 contains 14 residues. V was clipped by 1 base and J by 7 bases, with 13 bases between them. The CDR3: CASSQARGSCGYTF. The CDR3 DNA follows: TGCGCCAGCAGCCAAGCAAGGGGATCCTGTGGCTACACCTTC.

On this clonotype: Germline is not matched at one junction end, which may reflect a read error. J is TRBJ2-7 and V is TRBV6-2 or TRBV6-3; 7 bases match TRBD1. The CDR3 has 17 amino acids. CDR1 MNHEY and CDR2 SVGEGT come from the germline V gene. The CDR3 protein is CANSYPPTGTVGHEQYF. CDR3 nucleotides: TGTGCCAACAGTTACCCTCCGACCGGGACAGTGGGGCACGAGCAATACTTC.

Turning to this clonotype: An end of the junction does not agree with germline; a read error may underlie this. The rearrangement links TRBV11-1 to TRBJ2-3; 9 positions match TRBD2. The CDR3 loop spans 19 amino acids. Germline assignment: CDR1 SGHAT and CDR2 FQDESV (reference sequence). This chain's CDR3 is CVSSLRVPISGRVTDTQYF. Here the CDR3 DNA reads TGTGTCAGCAGCTTAAGGGTCCCTATTAGCGGGAGAGTGACAGATACGCAGTATTTT.

A note on this clonotype: The junction does not match germline at one end; this may be a read error. The chain is built from TRBV5-1 and TRBJ1-1, with 7 bases matching TRBD1. Per germline, CDR1 SGHRS and CDR2 YFSETQ. This CDR3 is 14 amino acids long. The CDR3, as DNA: TGCGCCAGCAGCCCTGGGACAGCGTACACTGAAGCCTCCTTT. This gives the protein CASSPGTAYTEASF.

This clonotype was seen only once. The rearrangement links TRBV4-1 to TRBJ2-7, with a possible D match to TRBD2 (6 bases). The germline V gene encodes CDR1 MGHRA and CDR2 YSYEKL. The CDR3 has 15 residues. Between the trimmed V and J ends, which lost 6 bases and 4 bases, there was a span of 19 bases. As DNA, the CDR3 is TGCGCCAGCAGTTCCAGCCCGGCGGGATGGTACGAGCAGTACTTC. This codes for CASSSSPAGWYEQYF.

This clonotype was observed at least ten times. The V and J genes are TRBV28 and TRBJ2-1; a possible D gene is TRBD2 (6 bases). From germline, CDR1 is MDHEN and CDR2 SYDVKM. The V end lost 6 bases, the J end lost 1 base, and 19 bases lay between the germline ends. The CDR3 runs 17 residues. The CDR3 nucleotides read TGTGCCAGCAGGGGAGGCGGGGCCACCAGGTCCTACAATGAGCAGTTCTTC. This translates into CASRGGGATRSYNEQFF.

Ten or more counts support this clonotype. CDR3 DNA sequence: TGTGCCAGCAAAGGGAAGTGGGGCACAGATACGCAGTATTTT. This codes for CASKGKWGTDTQYF. The chain links TRBV6-5 to TRBJ2-3; no firm D call. V was pared by 7 bases and J by 1 base, with 12 bases between. Germline V gene sequence: CDR1 MNHEY, CDR2 SVGAGI. The CDR3 is 14 amino acids.

As for this clonotype: The conserved closing phenylalanine or tryptophan is absent in this CDR3, likely reflecting a read error. The chain carries TRBV5-5 and TRBJ2-3; no definite D call. This CDR3 is 14 amino acids long. Between the trimmed V and J ends, which lost 4 bases and 3 bases, there was a span of 12 bases. Germline lookup yields CDR1 SGHKS and CDR2 YYEKEE (reference sequence). This CDR3 is CASSGGVGTDTQYY. CDR3 bases: TGTGCCAGCAGCGGTGGGGTTGGGACAGATACGCAGTATTAT.

Comment on this clonotype: The conserved closing phenylalanine or tryptophan is absent in this CDR3, likely reflecting a read error. The chain joins TRBV11-2 to TRBJ2-7; 8 bases align to TRBD1. Germline trimming cut 10 bases from V and 3 bases from J; bases unmatched to any gene: 8. From germline, CDR1 is SGHAT and CDR2 FQNNGV. This CDR3 comprises 13 residues. CDR3 sequence reads: CANILGQGYEQYL. In DNA, the CDR3 is TGTGCCAACATCTTAGGACAGGGCTACGAGCAGTACCTC.